A single sample gave rise to the 22 T cell receptor beta chains below, sequenced in a study of T cell responses to AZD1222 COVID-19 vaccine. The data were produced by immunoSEQ multiplex PCR, yet TCRdb's version contains in-frame clones alone and is incomplete. The sample holds 150,000 or so clones, 89% seen once. The material sequenced was peripheral blood, taken on day 0 of AZD1222 vaccination. Receptors originate from an adult in good health.

V gene TRBV5-5 combines with J gene TRBJ1-4; maybe TRBD1 (5 bases). This CDR3 contains 16 residues. CDR1 is SGHKS and CDR2 is YYEKEE in the germline V gene (reference sequence). The germline V and J ends were trimmed by 0 bases and 4 bases, with 13 bases remaining between them. The CDR3 is CASSLGKQEFNEKLFF. CDR3 bases: TGTGCCAGCAGCTTGGGCAAACAGGAGTTTAATGAAAAACTGTTTTTT.

V usage is TRBV6-5 and J usage is TRBJ1-2, with D perhaps TRBD1 (6 bases). This CDR3 has 15 residues. Per germline, CDR1 MNHEY and CDR2 SVGAGI. V lost 2 bases to trimming and J lost 5 bases, with 15 bases between them. For the CDR3, the DNA is TGTGCCAGCAGTTACCAAGGGGGGTCGGAGTATGGCTACACCTTC. It yields the protein CASSYQGGSEYGYTF.

The count of this clone is one. V gene TRBV5-1 combines with J gene TRBJ2-7; 10 bases are a match to TRBD2. Trimming removed 3 bases from V and 1 base from J; junction bases left unmatched: 1. The CDR3 has 14 residues. From germline, CDR1 is SGHRS and CDR2 YFSETQ. The CDR3, as DNA: TGCGCCAGCAGCTATAGCGGGGGGTCCTACGAGCAGTACTTC. This gives the protein CASSYSGGSYEQYF.

The chain carries TRBV7-3 and TRBJ1-1, with D hard to call. The CDR3 contains 13 residues. Trimming stripped 4 bases from V and 0 bases from J, with 6 bases between. Germline lookup yields CDR1 SGHTA and CDR2 FQGTGA. CDR3 DNA: TGTGCCAGCAGCTCCGGCGTGAACACTGAAGCTTTCTTT. It codes for CASSSGVNTEAFF.

This chain uses TRBV2 with TRBJ2-3; unclear D gene. V lost 6 bases and J 0 bases, leaving 13 bases between the germline ends. The CDR3 has 15 residues. CDR1 is SNHLY and CDR2 is FYNNEI in the germline V gene. The CDR3: CASSSGRISTDTQYF. The CDR3, as DNA: TGTGCCAGCAGCTCAGGACGGATTAGCACAGATACGCAGTATTTT.

This sequence joins TRBV3-1 (or the pseudogene TRBV3-2) and TRBJ2-1, with 13 bases that match TRBD2. V was clipped by 8 bases and J by 4 bases; unmatched bases: 5. The germline gives CDR1 LGHDT, CDR2 YNNKEL (reference sequence). The CDR3 is 15 residues long. CDR3 region: CASAPGLAGYNEQFF. The CDR3 DNA sequence: TGTGCCAGCGCCCCGGGACTAGCGGGGTACAATGAGCAGTTCTTC.

The chain links TRBV5-8 to TRBJ2-1, with D perhaps TRBD1 (5 bases). Germline V CDR1 and CDR2: SGHTS, YDEGEE. Trimming shortened V by 4 bases and J by 0 bases, and 17 bases separated the two germline ends. The CDR3 contains 17 residues. The DNA of the CDR3 is TGTGCCAGCAGCATACCCCGACAGATGAGCTCCTACAATGAGCAGTTCTTC. This codes for CASSIPRQMSSYNEQFF.

The gene calls are TRBV15 and TRBJ1-4; D remains unclear. The CDR3 length is 14 residues. Trimming removed 1 base at V and 7 bases at J, with 10 bases between. Germline CDR1 is LNHNV and CDR2 is YYDKDF (reference sequence). CDR3 bases: TGTGCCACCAGCAGAGGAGGTACCGGTGAAAAACTGTTTTTT. Its protein is CATSRGGTGEKLFF.

This sequence joins TRBV9 and TRBJ2-3; D may match TRBD1 or TRBD2 (6 bases each). The CDR3 consists of 16 residues. The V and J ends lost 4 bases and 2 bases respectively, with 17 bases between them. The germline V gene has CDR1 SGDLS and CDR2 YYNGEE. The CDR3 region is CASSPQGGLPTDTQYF. The DNA of the CDR3 is TGTGCCAGCAGCCCCCAAGGGGGACTTCCCACAGATACGCAGTATTTT.

The J gene is TRBJ2-4, the V gene TRBV5-4, with 8 nucleotides matching TRBD1. Germline V gene data show CDR1 as SGHNT and CDR2 as YYREEE (reference sequence). The length of the CDR3 is 15 residues. Trimming cost V 4 bases and J 0 bases; bases outside gene matches: 3. CDR3 sequence (DNA): TGTGCCAGCAGCACAGGGGGACTAGCCAAAAACATTCAGTACTTC. It yields the protein CASSTGGLAKNIQYF.

CDR3 sequence (DNA): TGTGCCAGCCGCCCGTGGGGGCAAACTGGCGGCTACACCTTC. The encoded protein is CASRPWGQTGGYTF. The gene calls are TRBV6-5 and TRBJ1-2, with D maybe TRBD1 (6 bases). V lost 8 bases to trimming and J lost 8 bases, with 21 bases between them. The CDR3 length is 14 residues. The germline V gene encodes CDR1 MNHEY and CDR2 SVGAGI.

This chain uses TRBV7-3 with TRBJ1-4; D unclear. The CDR3 sequence is 13 residues long. Deletions cut 5 bases from V and 5 bases from J, with 9 bases between. Looked up from germline, CDR1 is SGHTA and CDR2 is FQGTGA. The CDR3 loop reads CASSKGPNEKLFF. The DNA of the CDR3 is TGTGCCAGCAGCAAAGGCCCAAATGAAAAACTGTTTTTT.

In its sample, this clone was seen once. The V call is TRBV2, the J call TRBJ2-7; no definite D call. V lost 2 bases and J lost 3, with 11 bases in between. The CDR3 spans 14 residues. Germline CDR1 reads SNHLY; CDR2 reads FYNNEI. Written as DNA, the CDR3 is TGTGCCAGCAGTGAAACTTGGGTCCTCTACGAGCAGTACTTC. It translates to CASSETWVLYEQYF.

V gene TRBV6-2 or TRBV6-3 combines with J gene TRBJ2-1; D perhaps matches TRBD2 (6 bases). V was pared by 4 bases and J by 6 bases, with 13 bases between. This CDR3 spans 14 amino acids. Germline loops: CDR1 MNHEY, CDR2 SVGEGT. CDR3 protein: CASSFAGRGNEQFF. The CDR3 nucleotides are TGTGCCAGCAGTTTTGCGGGAAGAGGCAATGAGCAGTTCTTC.

The CDR3 sequence is CASSITAGGHGYTF. In nucleotides, the CDR3 is TGTGCCAGTAGTATAACGGCAGGGGGCCATGGCTACACCTTC. The rearrangement joins TRBV19 to TRBJ1-2; the match to TRBD1 covers 8 bases. This CDR3 is built from 14 residues. CDR1 and CDR2 from the germline V gene are LNHDA and SQIVND (reference sequence). V dropped 2 bases and J dropped 6; count of bases not matched to a gene: 5.

Worth noting for this clone: At one end the junction does not follow the germline gene, possibly because of a read error. J is TRBJ1-3 and V is TRBV18; no clear D gene. Germline V CDR1 and CDR2: KGHSH, LQKENI. The CDR3 consists of 16 residues. The CDR3 coding sequence is TGTGCCAGCTCCCCACTGGGCCTGGTCTCTGGAAACACCATATATTTT. It yields the protein CASSPLGLVSGNTIYF. The entire variable domain, with the rest obtained from reference TRBV18 and TRBJ1-3, is as follows: NAGVMQNPRHLVRRRGQEARLRCSPMKGHSHVYWYRQLPEEGLKFMVYLQKENIIDESGMPKERFSAEFPKEGPSILRIQQVVRGDSAAYFCASSPLGLVSGNTIYFGEGSWLTVV.

The V gene is TRBV25-1, the J gene TRBJ1-3, with D hard to call. Looked up from germline, CDR1 is MGHDK and CDR2 is SYGVNS. V lost 5 bases, J lost 0 bases, and 8 bases lay in between. The CDR3 runs to 14 residues. For the CDR3, the DNA is TGTGCCAGCAGTACTGGTTACTCTGGAAACACCATATATTTT. It translates to CASSTGYSGNTIYF.

This clone was recorded a few times. The J gene is TRBJ1-2, the V gene TRBV5-1; D not certain. V was clipped by 1 base and J by 4 bases, with 5 bases between them. The germline CDR1 and CDR2 sequences are SGHRS and YFSETQ. The CDR3 runs 12 residues. The CDR3 DNA reads as TGCGCCAGCAGCTTGTCCGTCTATGGCTACACCTTC. It encodes CASSLSVYGYTF.

The V gene is TRBV15, the J gene TRBJ2-1; TRBD2 is a possible D gene (8 bases). Germline values: CDR1 LNHNV, CDR2 YYDKDF (reference sequence). Trimming took off 1 base at V and 4 bases at J, with 20 bases between the two ends. This CDR3 has 18 residues. DNA of the CDR3: TGTGCCACCAGCAGAGCTCGGGAGGGGGCTGGGAGGTACAATGAGCAGTTCTTC. The encoded protein is CATSRAREGAGRYNEQFF. The entire variable domain, with the rest obtained from reference TRBV15 and TRBJ2-1, is as follows: DAMVIQNPRYQVTQFGKPVTLSCSQTLNHNVMYWYQQKSSQAPKLLFHYYDKDFNNEADTPDNFQSRRPNTSFCFLDIRSPGLGDTAMYLCATSRAREGAGRYNEQFFGPGTRLTVL.

The DNA for the CDR3 is TGTGCCAGTAGTCGGATCACCTATAATTCACCCCTCCACTTT. It yields the protein CASSRITYNSPLHF. V gene TRBV19 combines with J gene TRBJ1-6; D unclear. The CDR3 totals 14 residues. CDR1 is LNHDA, CDR2 SQIVND, per germline (reference sequence). With 5 bases removed from V and 2 bases from J, the gap between germline ends came to 7 bases.

Only a few counts were recorded for this clone. CDR3 bases: TGTGCCAGCAGCCTCGGGACGGGGAACACTGAAGCTTTCTTT. The encoded protein is CASSLGTGNTEAFF. The chain recombines TRBV3-1 (or the pseudogene TRBV3-2) with TRBJ1-1; maybe TRBD1 (5 bases). Germline-derived CDR1 and CDR2 are LGHDT and YNNKEL (reference sequence). This CDR3 comprises 14 residues. Trimming left V 4 bases short and J 1 base short, with 10 bases between.

The CDR3 DNA reads TGTGCCAGCAGCCAAAAACTTGGGAATGAGCAGTTCTTC. Translation gives CASSQKLGNEQFF. The J gene is TRBJ2-1, the V gene TRBV14; D gene ambiguous. Deletions cut 2 bases from V and 7 bases from J, with 9 bases between. CDR1 is SGHDN, CDR2 FVKESK, per germline. This CDR3 has 13 amino acids. The entire variable domain, with the rest obtained from reference TRBV14 and TRBJ2-1, is as follows: EAGVTQFPSHSVIEKGQTVTLRCDPISGHDNLYWYRRVMGKEIKFLLHFVKESKQDESGMPNNRFLAERTGGTYSTLKVQPAELEDSGVYFCASSQKLGNEQFFGPGTRLTVL.